The clone carrying this T cell receptor beta chain was picked up a small number of times. This entry is derived from a study of human T cells and chemical hapten exposure. The time point here: patch test 1, 2 weeks after DPC sensitization. Treatment denoted: therapeutic diphenylcyclopropenone sensitization with weekly scalp DPC. Germline V lookup: CDR1 ENHRY, CDR2 SYGVKD. V dropped 4 bases and J dropped 3 bases, with 9 bases sitting between them. This CDR3 region has 13 residues. One entry per CDR3 protein results from TCRdb running MiXCR on the RACE reads. The sample contains around 160,000 distinct CDR3 sequences, about 14% of which appear only once.

The clonotype comes from a woman in her 30s with alopecia areata. Some clones in this sample may be carry-over from other donors' samples. The input for sequencing was whole blood, taken in connection with sensitization to the hapten diphenylcyclopropenone (DPC). The chain joins TRBV10-3 to TRBJ1-2; D uncertain. The chain's CDR3 is CAISASTDYGYTF. The DNA for the CDR3 is TGTGCCATCAGTGCCTCGACCGACTATGGCTACACCTTC.